This T cell receptor beta chain stems from a study of early T cells in non-severe SARS-CoV-2 infection. In the library, individual cDNA molecules carried attached unique molecular identifiers. TCRdb independently ran MiXCR on the 5' RACE reads; one entry per CDR3 protein. The data contain over 60,000 distinct CDR3 sequences, around an eighth of them singletons. Of note for this clonotype: The antigen is not known.

From germline, CDR1 is DFQATT and CDR2 SNEGSKA (reference sequence). CDR3 length equals 15 residues. The V end was cut by 0 bases, the J end by 0 bases, with 9 bases between. General study findings and limits: VDJdb-based annotation leaned toward anti-spike CD8 responses and missed private and CD4 specificities.

This sample comprised whole blood, obtained at baseline. The receptor was isolated from an adult who was a healthcare worker with PCR-confirmed SARS-CoV-2 infection or an uninfected control (not recorded which). The chain joins TRBV20-1 to TRBJ2-4; possible D gene TRBD2, 6 bases. This CDR3 reads CSAREGGTAKNIQYF. The CDR3 region has the DNA TGCAGTGCTAGAGAGGGCGGGACAGCCAAAAACATTCAGTACTTC.